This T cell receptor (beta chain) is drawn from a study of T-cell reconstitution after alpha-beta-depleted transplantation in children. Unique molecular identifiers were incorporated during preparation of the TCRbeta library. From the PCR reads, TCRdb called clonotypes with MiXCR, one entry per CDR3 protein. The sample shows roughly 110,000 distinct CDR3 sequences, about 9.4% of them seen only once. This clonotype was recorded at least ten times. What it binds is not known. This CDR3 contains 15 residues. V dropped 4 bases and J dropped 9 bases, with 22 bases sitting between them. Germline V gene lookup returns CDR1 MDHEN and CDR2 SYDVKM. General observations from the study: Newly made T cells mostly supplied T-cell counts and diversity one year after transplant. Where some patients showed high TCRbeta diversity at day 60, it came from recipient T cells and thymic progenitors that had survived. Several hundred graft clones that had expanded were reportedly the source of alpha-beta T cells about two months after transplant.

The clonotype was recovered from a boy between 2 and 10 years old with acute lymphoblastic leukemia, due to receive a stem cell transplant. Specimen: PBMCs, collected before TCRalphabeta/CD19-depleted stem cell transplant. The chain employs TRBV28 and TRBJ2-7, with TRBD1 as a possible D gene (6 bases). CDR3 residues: CASSWGRDRLVGQYF. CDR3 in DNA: TGTGCCAGCAGTTGGGGTCGCGACAGGTTGGTTGGGCAGTACTTC. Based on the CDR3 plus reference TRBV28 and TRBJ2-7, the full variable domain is DVKVTQSSRYLVKRTGEKVFLECVQDMDHENMFWYRQDPGLGLRLIYFSYDVKMKEKGDIPEGYSVSREKKERFSLILESASTNQTSMYLCASSWGRDRLVGQYFGPGTRLTVT.